What follows are 27 T cell receptor beta chains derived from one specimen sequenced in a study of beta chain features in type 1 diabetes. Study observations and caveats: Type 1 diabetes patients showed a moderate but significant shortening of TCRB CDR3s in all four CD4+ subsets.

Antigens of these TCRs are unknown. Of the isolated RNA, all was reverse transcribed, and so the sequenced material was expressed TCRB transcripts. Sequencing used immunoSEQ multiplex PCR; TCRdb keeps in-frame clones, though not all of them. The data contain more than 250,000 clones, approximately 15% of them singletons. Sequenced input: naive CD4+ T cells from blood. The receptor source for this set is a man younger than 35 with type 1 diabetes.

The V call is TRBV5-6, the J call TRBJ2-4; D remains unclear. V lost 4 bases and J lost 1, with 15 bases in between. The germline V gene encodes CDR1 SGHDT and CDR2 YYEEEE. This CDR3 contains 16 residues. CDR3 region: CASSPPLGWAKNIQYF. CDR3 coding DNA: TGTGCCAGCAGCCCACCGCTGGGCTGGGCCAAAAACATTCAGTACTTC.

The chain employs TRBV29-1 and TRBJ1-1, with 7 bases lining up with TRBD1. The germline V gene encodes CDR1 SQVTM and CDR2 ANQGSEA. There are 13 residues in the CDR3. The V and J ends lost 6 bases and 1 base, in that order; junction bases with no gene match: 5. This chain's CDR3 is CSVGQNQNTEAFF. The CDR3 DNA sequence: TGCAGCGTGGGACAGAACCAGAACACTGAAGCTTTCTTT. The entire variable domain, with the rest obtained from reference TRBV29-1 and TRBJ1-1, is as follows: SAVISQKPSRDICQRGTSLTIQCQVDSQVTMMFWYRQQPGQSLTLIATANQGSEATYESGFVIDKFPISRPNLTFSTLTVSNMSPEDSSIYLCSVGQNQNTEAFFGQGTRLTVV.

The chain employs TRBV5-4 and TRBJ2-5; D unclear. Per the germline V gene, CDR1 is SGHNT and CDR2 is YYREEE (reference sequence). V was trimmed by 5 bases and J by 5 bases, leaving 10 bases between them. The CDR3 runs to 12 residues. The CDR3 DNA follows: TGTGCCAGCAGTCCCCCCCAGGAGACCCAGTACTTC. This sequence encodes CASSPPQETQYF.

The chain carries TRBV30 and TRBJ1-4; maybe TRBD1 (6 bases). The CDR3 runs 12 residues. Germline V CDR1 and CDR2: GTSNPN, SVGIG (reference sequence). Trimming left V 7 bases short and J 7 bases short, with 13 bases between. CDR3 DNA: TGTGCCTCCCTAAGAGGGGGTGAAAAACTGTTTTTT. This gives the protein CASLRGGEKLFF.

In this sample, this clone turned up a few times. This chain joins TRBV29-1 and TRBJ2-3, with TRBD2 identical over 12 bases. V dropped 4 bases and J dropped 0; count of bases not matched to a gene: 5. The CDR3 runs to 16 residues. Germline CDR1 reads SQVTM; CDR2 reads ANQGSEA. CDR3 in DNA: TGCAGCGTTGGTCGACTAGCGGGGGAGAGCACAGATACGCAGTATTTT. It yields the protein CSVGRLAGESTDTQYF.

This clone was counted once. This sequence joins TRBV19 and TRBJ2-7; tentative D call: TRBD2 (6 bases). V lost 3 bases to trimming and J lost 2 bases, with 14 bases between them. Germline CDR1 reads LNHDA; CDR2 reads SQIVND (reference sequence). The CDR3 is 15 amino acids. As DNA, the CDR3 is TGTGCCAGTAGTATCGGGAGACTCGGCCCCTACGAGCAGTACTTC. Encoded protein: CASSIGRLGPYEQYF.

The table lists this clone with a few counts. The J gene is TRBJ2-2, the V gene TRBV5-1; no definite D call. This CDR3 has 13 residues. V was cut by 3 bases and J by 3 bases, with 6 bases left in between. Germline V lookup: CDR1 SGHRS, CDR2 YFSETQ. The CDR3 loop reads CASSSQYTGELFF. CDR3 coding DNA: TGCGCCAGCAGCTCCCAGTACACCGGGGAGCTGTTTTTT.

J is TRBJ1-5 and V is TRBV6-1, with 7 bases identical to TRBD1. Germline values: CDR1 MNHNS, CDR2 SASEGT. After removal of 5 bases from V and 4 bases from J, the junction contained 5 bases not matched to a gene. This CDR3 is built from 14 residues. The CDR3 loop is CASSLTGMNQPQHF. CDR3 DNA: TGTGCCAGCAGTCTGACAGGGATGAATCAGCCCCAGCATTTT.

This clone was counted between two and nine times. The chain links TRBV18 to TRBJ2-1; 9 positions match TRBD1. Germline V gene data show CDR1 as KGHSH and CDR2 as LQKENI. The CDR3 totals 14 residues. V lost 4 bases to trimming and J lost 6 bases; unmatched junction nucleotides: 4. CDR3 coding DNA: TGTGCCAGCTCACGAGGACAGGGGACCAATGAGCAGTTCTTC. It encodes CASSRGQGTNEQFF. Drawing the rest from reference TRBV18 and TRBJ2-1, the complete variable domain is NAGVMQNPRHLVRRRGQEARLRCSPMKGHSHVYWYRQLPEEGLKFMVYLQKENIIDESGMPKERFSAEFPKEGPSILRIQQVVRGDSAAYFCASSRGQGTNEQFFGPGTRLTVL.

There are a few counts of this clone. Other DNA sequences in this specimen translate into the identical CDR3. This chain connects TRBV15 to TRBJ2-3; no definite D call. This CDR3 is built from 13 residues. Germline V gene sequence: CDR1 LNHNV, CDR2 YYDKDF (reference sequence). The V and J ends lost 1 base and 3 bases respectively, with 5 bases between them. CDR3 sequence reads: CATSRGRTDTQYF. CDR3 nucleotide sequence: TGTGCCACCAGCAGAGGGCGGACAGATACGCAGTATTTT.

The rearrangement uses TRBV7-2 and TRBJ2-7; 7 positions match TRBD2. Germline CDR1 is SGHTA and CDR2 is FQGNSA. Trimming at V came to 7 bases and at J to 4 bases, leaving 7 bases not matched to a gene. This CDR3 has 13 residues. The CDR3 nucleotides are TGTGCCAGCATGCTACGGGGGGAGTACGAGCAGTACTTC. Protein sequence: CASMLRGEYEQYF.

The sample holds a few counts of this clone. The rearrangement joins TRBV29-1 to TRBJ2-7; D is possibly TRBD2 (6 bases). Germline-derived CDR1 and CDR2 are SQVTM and ANQGSEA. The CDR3 sequence is 11 residues long. V was pared by 4 bases and J by 3 bases, with 7 bases between. The CDR3 nucleotides are TGCAGCGTTGTGGAGGGCTACGAGCAGTACTTC. Translation: CSVVEGYEQYF.

The chain is built from TRBV7-7 and TRBJ1-1; weak D call: TRBD1 (6 bases). The CDR3 length is 16 residues. Trimming took 5 bases from V and 5 from J, leaving 21 bases between them. Germline-derived CDR1 and CDR2 are SSHAT and FNYEAQ (reference sequence). The CDR3 DNA reads TGTGCCAGCAGCCCCCATTCGTCAGGGGCGCTTACTGAAGCTTTCTTT. Protein: CASSPHSSGALTEAFF.

This clone was detected a few times. V is TRBV5-4 and J is TRBJ2-7; the D gene is possibly TRBD2 (6 bases). The CDR3 totals 15 residues. CDR1 SGHNT and CDR2 YYREEE come from the germline V gene (reference sequence). V was cut by 0 bases and J by 0 bases, with 10 bases left in between. For the CDR3, the DNA is TGTGCCAGCAGCTTGGTCCGGGGGAGCTCCTACGAGCAGTACTTC. Protein product: CASSLVRGSSYEQYF.

The V gene is TRBV5-4, the J gene TRBJ2-3; D uncertain. The V and J ends lost 6 bases and 2 bases respectively, with 13 bases between them. Germline loops: CDR1 SGHNT, CDR2 YYREEE (reference sequence). CDR3 length: 14 amino acids. CDR3 sequence (DNA): TGTGCCAGCACCAAAGGCGGAGACACAGATACGCAGTATTTT. Translated, it gives CASTKGGDTDTQYF.

The rearrangement joins TRBV5-1 to TRBJ1-5; tentative D call: TRBD1 (6 bases). There are 16 residues in the CDR3. V was shortened by 0 bases and J by 4 bases, with 14 bases between the two germline ends. Germline CDR1 is SGHRS and CDR2 is YFSETQ. The CDR3: CASSLGPAGTNQPQHF. DNA of the CDR3: TGCGCCAGCAGCTTGGGGCCGGCAGGGACAAATCAGCCCCAGCATTTT.

The rearrangement uses TRBV19 and TRBJ1-6, with 9 bases lining up with TRBD1. Germline CDR1 is LNHDA and CDR2 is SQIVND (reference sequence). With V trimmed by 9 bases and J by 9 bases, 9 bases remained unmatched. The CDR3 extends over 14 amino acids. The CDR3 reads CASKEGQGVSPLHF. CDR3 nucleotide sequence: TGTGCCAGCAAAGAGGGACAGGGCGTTTCACCCCTCCACTTT. The entire variable domain, with the rest obtained from reference TRBV19 and TRBJ1-6, is as follows: DGGITQSPKYLFRKEGQNVTLSCEQNLNHDAMYWYRQDPGQGLRLIYYSQIVNDFQKGDIAEGYSVSREKKESFPLTVTSAQKNPTAFYLCASKEGQGVSPLHFGNGTRLTVT.

This clone was detected only a few times. V gene TRBV18 combines with J gene TRBJ2-7, with D tentatively TRBD2 (7 bases). From germline, CDR1 is KGHSH and CDR2 LQKENI. Trimming took off 3 bases at V and 3 bases at J, with 12 bases between the two ends. CDR3 length: 14 amino acids. CDR3 amino acids: CASSPGGLSYEQYF. The CDR3 DNA follows: TGTGCCAGCTCACCGGGGGGGCTGAGCTACGAGCAGTACTTC. The whole variable domain, filled in from reference TRBV18 and TRBJ2-7, reads NAGVMQNPRHLVRRRGQEARLRCSPMKGHSHVYWYRQLPEEGLKFMVYLQKENIIDESGMPKERFSAEFPKEGPSILRIQQVVRGDSAAYFCASSPGGLSYEQYFGPGTRLTVT.

This clone occurred a few times. The rearrangement joins TRBV7-6 to TRBJ2-1, with a possible D match to TRBD1 (5 bases). V shed 4 bases and J shed 2 bases, with 15 bases lying between them. Germline V gives CDR1 SGHVS, CDR2 FNYEAQ. CDR3 size: 16 residues. Written as DNA, the CDR3 is TGTGCCAGCAGCTCCCAGGGAAAGGGAACCTACAATGAGCAGTTCTTC. It is translated as CASSSQGKGTYNEQFF.

The chain has TRBV9 and TRBJ1-1; 8 bases match TRBD1. The CDR3 is made up of 16 amino acids. Germline trimming cut 4 bases from V and 0 bases from J; bases unmatched to any gene: 8. Germline V CDR1 and CDR2: SGDLS, YYNGEE. This CDR3 is CASSLGTGRMNTEAFF. The CDR3 coding sequence is TGTGCCAGCAGCCTCGGGACAGGCCGTATGAACACTGAAGCTTTCTTT.

The genes are TRBV18 and TRBJ1-1; 8 bases match TRBD1. J was trimmed by 8 bases and V by 3 bases; bases with no gene match: 2. CDR1 KGHSH and CDR2 LQKENI come from the germline V gene. There are 12 residues in the CDR3. The CDR3 loop reads CASSPDRVEAFF. DNA of the CDR3: TGTGCCAGCTCACCGGACAGGGTCGAAGCTTTCTTT.

This rearrangement joins TRBV30 to TRBJ1-2; 9 bases fit TRBD1. The CDR3 has 14 amino acids. V lost 8 bases and J lost 5; bases outside the gene matches: 12. The V gene's germline CDR1 is GTSNPN and CDR2 SVGIG (reference sequence). The CDR3: CAARDRAFRYGYTF. CDR3 coding DNA: TGTGCCGCCCGGGACAGGGCATTTCGGTATGGCTACACCTTC.

This clone turned up a few times. The CDR3 nucleotides are TGTGCCAGCAGCTTAGCCGGGACAGGGTCCTACGAGCAGTACTTC. Protein: CASSLAGTGSYEQYF. The chain recombines TRBV11-2 with TRBJ2-7; 9 nucleotides match TRBD1. CDR3 length: 15 residues. V lost 1 base, J lost 1 base, and 2 bases stayed unmatched. The germline gives CDR1 SGHAT, CDR2 FQNNGV.

This clone came up a few times. The chain uses TRBV7-2 and TRBJ2-5; D uncertain. The V end was cut by 1 base, the J end by 6 bases, with 9 bases between. This CDR3 has 13 amino acids. The germline V gene has CDR1 SGHTA and CDR2 FQGNSA. The CDR3 DNA follows: TGTGCCAGCAGCTTAGGCTGGCAAAAGACCCAGTACTTC. This encodes CASSLGWQKTQYF.

The gene calls are TRBV6-6 and TRBJ2-7, with 8 bases fitting TRBD1. CDR1 and CDR2 from the germline V gene are MNHNY and SVGAGI (reference sequence). This CDR3 is built from 15 residues. The trim removed 0 bases at V and 7 bases at J, leaving 8 bases unmatched. In DNA form, the CDR3 reads TGTGCCAGCAGTTACTCACAGGGGGACATATGGGAGCAGTACTTC. Its protein is CASSYSQGDIWEQYF.

This clone has a handful of counts. The chain combines TRBV30 with TRBJ2-1; TRBD2 matches at 11 bases. The CDR3 runs 15 residues. With 1 base clipped from V and 2 bases from J, the junction kept 1 base outside the gene matches. Germline V lookup: CDR1 GTSNPN, CDR2 SVGIG (reference sequence). The CDR3 nucleotides read TGTGCCTGGAGTGCACTAGCGGGGGCCTACAATGAGCAGTTCTTC. This translates into CAWSALAGAYNEQFF.

The chain recombines TRBV19 with TRBJ1-5; D is unclear. CDR3 length: 14 residues. V shed 4 bases and J shed 6 bases, with 13 bases lying between them. From germline, CDR1 is LNHDA and CDR2 SQIVND (reference sequence). The DNA of the CDR3 is TGTGCCAGTAGTACTACAGTAATGGTTCAGCCCCAGCATTTT. It encodes CASSTTVMVQPQHF.